The clone carrying this T cell receptor beta chain was counted only a few times. RNA, once extracted, was reverse transcribed into cDNA for use as the sequencing template. Data came from immunoSEQ multiplex PCR; TCRdb stores just in-frame clones and leaves some out. This sample has about 270,000 clones, with 60% found just once. Regarding treatment: oral pan-JAK inhibitor, 5-10 mg twice daily. Alopecia areata patients had lesional scalp punch biopsies and peripheral blood taken from them. This sample stems from a study of CD8+ T cells in alopecia areata. Study details: Among treated patients, severity was scored by affected scalp area percentage.

Trimming removed 9 bases at V and 1 base at J, with 22 bases between. This CDR3 contains 16 residues. CDR1 ENHRY and CDR2 SYGVKD come from the germline V gene. The sequenced sample was CD4+ T cells sorted from blood, obtained around week 54, from a patient treated with tofacitinib. The rearrangement joins TRBV10-3 to TRBJ2-7; TRBD2 is a possible D gene (5 bases). The clonotype originates from a human donor with alopecia areata. CDR3: CAIRDQREKGSYEQYF. CDR3 DNA: TGTGCCATTCGAGATCAACGGGAAAAAGGTTCCTACGAGCAGTACTTC.